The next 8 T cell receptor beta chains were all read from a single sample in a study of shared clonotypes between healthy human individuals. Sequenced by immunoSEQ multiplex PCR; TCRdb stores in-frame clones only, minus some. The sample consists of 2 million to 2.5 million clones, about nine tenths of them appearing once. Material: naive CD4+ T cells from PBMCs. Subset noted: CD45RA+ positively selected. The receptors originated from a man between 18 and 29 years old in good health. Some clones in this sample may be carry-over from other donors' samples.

For the CDR3, the DNA is TGTGCCAGCAGCAAACTAAGGGGGACCGGGGCCAACGTCCTGACTTTC. Protein product: CASSKLRGTGANVLTF. The rearrangement joins TRBV13 to TRBJ2-6; D possibly corresponds to TRBD1 (6 bases). V lost 5 bases to trimming and J lost 4 bases, with 15 bases between them. Germline V gives CDR1 PRHDT, CDR2 FYEKMQ (reference sequence). This CDR3 comprises 16 residues. The full variable domain, its missing parts supplied by reference TRBV13 and TRBJ2-6, is AAGVIQSPRHLIKEKRETATLKCYPIPRHDTVYWYQQGPGQDPQFLISFYEKMQSDKGSIPDRFSAQQFSDYHSELNMSSLELGDSALYFCASSKLRGTGANVLTFGAGSRLTVL.

CDR3 in amino acids: CASSQEVNRRFTEAFF. The CDR3 DNA follows: TGCGCCAGCAGCCAAGAGGTGAACAGGAGATTCACTGAAGCTTTCTTT. The chain joins TRBV4-1 to TRBJ1-1; the D gene is possibly TRBD1 (5 bases). This CDR3 has 16 amino acids. Trimming took 0 bases from V and 4 from J, leaving 15 bases between them. Germline assignment: CDR1 MGHRA and CDR2 YSYEKL.

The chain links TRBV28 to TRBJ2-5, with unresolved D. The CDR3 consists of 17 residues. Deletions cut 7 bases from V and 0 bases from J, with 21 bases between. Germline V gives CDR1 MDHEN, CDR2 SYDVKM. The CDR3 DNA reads TGTGCCAGCACCTCTACCCATTGGAGAGGCGACCAAGAGACCCAGTACTTC. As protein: CASTSTHWRGDQETQYF.

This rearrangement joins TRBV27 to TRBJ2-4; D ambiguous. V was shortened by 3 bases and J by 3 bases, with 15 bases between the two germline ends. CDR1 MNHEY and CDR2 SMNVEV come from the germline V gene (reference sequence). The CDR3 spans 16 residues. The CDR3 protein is CASSFRREAGKNIQYF. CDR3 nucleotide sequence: TGTGCCAGCAGTTTCCGCCGAGAGGCCGGCAAAAACATTCAGTACTTC.

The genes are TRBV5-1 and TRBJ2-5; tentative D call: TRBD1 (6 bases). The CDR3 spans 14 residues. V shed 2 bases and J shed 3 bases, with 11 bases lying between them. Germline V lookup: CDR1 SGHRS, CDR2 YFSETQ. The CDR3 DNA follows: TGCGCCAGCAGCTTTGGACAGAGGGAAGAGACCCAGTACTTC. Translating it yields CASSFGQREETQYF.

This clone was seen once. This chain's CDR3 is CASSVGQIRTSYGYTF. CDR3 nucleotide sequence: TGTGCCAGCAGCGTAGGTCAGATCCGAACCTCCTATGGCTACACCTTC. This chain links TRBV9 with TRBJ1-2; D remains unclear. Trimming removed 0 bases at V and 4 bases at J, with 16 bases between. CDR1 is SGDLS, CDR2 YYNGEE, per germline. This CDR3 has 16 amino acids.

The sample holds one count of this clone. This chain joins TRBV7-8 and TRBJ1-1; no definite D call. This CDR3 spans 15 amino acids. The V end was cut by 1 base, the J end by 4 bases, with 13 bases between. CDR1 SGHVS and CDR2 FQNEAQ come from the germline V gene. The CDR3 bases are TGTGCCAGCAGCTTAGTATCAGGATTGGGCACTGAAGCTTTCTTT. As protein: CASSLVSGLGTEAFF.

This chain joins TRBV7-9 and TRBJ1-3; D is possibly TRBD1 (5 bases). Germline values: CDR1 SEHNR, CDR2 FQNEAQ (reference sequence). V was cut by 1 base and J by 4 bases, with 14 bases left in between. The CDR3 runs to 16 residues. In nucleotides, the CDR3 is TGTGCCAGCAGCTTAGACGGGATCAGGGCCGGAAACACCATATATTTT. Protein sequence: CASSLDGIRAGNTIYF.